These T cell receptor beta chains were read from a single sample in a study of patients and donors after allogeneic stem cell transplantation. TCRdb independently ran MiXCR on the RT-PCR reads; one entry per CDR3 protein. The sample includes over 400,000 distinct CDR3 sequences, roughly 17% of them seen just once. Sequencing was carried out using blood, either unsorted or a sorted T cell fraction (not recorded which). The receptors were gathered from a human donor who was either an allogeneic HSCT recipient or a stem cell or donor lymphocyte infusion donor (not recorded which). It is not recorded whose cells these are; they may come from a transplant donor. Each CDR3 is given with its conserved first and last residue. The D gene is left open where the match is weak. A clone size is listed for some rows: how often the clone was seen (once, few, many), or a class if it is expanded.

abundance: many
d_gene: .
v_gene: TRBV5-1
j_gene: TRBJ2-4
CDR3aa: CASSLFRAKDIQYF
CDR3nt: TGCGCCAGCAGCTTGTTCAGAGCAAAGGACATTCAGTACTTC

abundance: many
d_gene: .
v_gene: TRBV5-1
j_gene: TRBJ1-4
CDR3aa: CASSGRFQNGNEKLFF
CDR3nt: TGCGCCAGCAGCGGCAGGTTCCAAAACGGGAATGAAAAACTGTTTTTT

abundance: .
d_gene: .
v_gene: TRBV10-3
j_gene: TRBJ2-7
CDR3aa: CAISGPREPLQYF
CDR3nt: TGTGCCATCAGTGGCCCCCGGGAACCCCTGCAGTACTTC

abundance: few
d_gene: .
v_gene: TRBV9
j_gene: TRBJ2-2
CDR3aa: CASSVATPSTGELFF
CDR3nt: TGTGCCAGCAGCGTAGCTACACCATCCACCGGGGAGCTGTTTTTT

abundance: .
d_gene: TRBD2
v_gene: TRBV20-1
j_gene: TRBJ2-5
CDR3aa: CSARGAGGVETQYF
CDR3nt: TGCAGTGCTAGAGGAGCGGGAGGGGTGGAGACCCAGTACTTC

abundance: .
d_gene: .
v_gene: TRBV5-1
j_gene: TRBJ2-7
CDR3aa: CASSLEPGGNYEQYF
CDR3nt: TGCGCCAGCAGCTTGGAACCCGGCGGGAACTACGAGCAGTACTTC

abundance: many
d_gene: .
v_gene: TRBV9
j_gene: TRBJ2-1
CDR3aa: CASSAARAYNEQFF
CDR3nt: TGTGCCAGCAGCGCCGCCCGGGCCTACAATGAGCAGTTCTTC

abundance: few
d_gene: TRBD1
v_gene: TRBV9
j_gene: TRBJ2-5
CDR3aa: CASSTETGEDQETQYF
CDR3nt: TGTGCCAGCAGCACGGAGACAGGGGAAGACCAAGAGACCCAGTACTTC

abundance: few
d_gene: TRBD2
v_gene: TRBV2
j_gene: TRBJ2-2
CDR3aa: CASRVSGGAYTGELFF
CDR3nt: TGTGCCAGCAGGGTTAGCGGGGGGGCCTACACCGGGGAGCTGTTTTTT

abundance: few
d_gene: TRBD1
v_gene: TRBV5-6
j_gene: TRBJ2-5
CDR3aa: CASSFTGGAETQYF
CDR3nt: TGTGCCAGCAGCTTCACAGGGGGCGCAGAGACCCAGTACTTC

abundance: .
d_gene: .
v_gene: TRBV12-3/TRBV12-4
j_gene: TRBJ2-3
CDR3aa: CASSALKRVTQYF
CDR3nt: TGTGCCAGCAGCGCCCTAAAGCGGGTTACGCAGTATTTT

abundance: few
d_gene: TRBD1
v_gene: TRBV7-2
j_gene: TRBJ2-7
CDR3aa: CASSLDVWDRVTEQYF
CDR3nt: TGTGCCAGCAGCTTAGATGTTTGGGACAGGGTGACCGAGCAGTACTTC

abundance: many
d_gene: .
v_gene: TRBV5-5
j_gene: TRBJ1-5
CDR3aa: CASSSYLRQPQHF
CDR3nt: TGTGCCAGCAGCTCCTACTTACGACAGCCCCAGCATTTT

abundance: .
d_gene: .
v_gene: TRBV20-1
j_gene: TRBJ1-2
CDR3aa: CSASNRLTYGYTF
CDR3nt: TGCAGTGCTAGTAACAGGTTAACTTATGGCTACACCTTC

abundance: .
d_gene: TRBD2
v_gene: TRBV5-1
j_gene: TRBJ2-7
CDR3aa: CASSLGRSGYSYEQYF
CDR3nt: TGCGCCAGCAGCTTGGGACGTAGCGGGTATTCCTACGAGCAGTACTTC

abundance: few
d_gene: .
v_gene: TRBV12-3/TRBV12-4
j_gene: TRBJ2-2
CDR3aa: CASRWGGPGELFF
CDR3nt: TGTGCCAGCAGGTGGGGTGGCCCCGGGGAGCTGTTTTTT

abundance: .
d_gene: TRBD1
v_gene: TRBV4-1
j_gene: TRBJ2-4
CDR3aa: CASSHPGGEVAKNIQYF
CDR3nt: TGCGCCAGCAGCCACCCAGGGGGCGAAGTAGCCAAAAACATTCAGTACTTC

abundance: .
d_gene: .
v_gene: TRBV6-1
j_gene: TRBJ2-3
CDR3aa: CASSDKGDTQYF
CDR3nt: TGTGCCAGCAGTGATAAGGGAGATACGCAGTATTTT

abundance: .
d_gene: .
v_gene: TRBV7-8
j_gene: TRBJ2-1
CDR3aa: CASSLLDFPHNEQFF
CDR3nt: TGTGCCAGCAGCTTACTAGACTTCCCCCACAATGAGCAGTTCTTC

abundance: .
d_gene: .
v_gene: TRBV20-1
j_gene: TRBJ2-7
CDR3aa: CSAGDRFYEQYF
CDR3nt: TGCAGTGCTGGAGACAGATTCTACGAGCAGTACTTC